Each of the 22 T cell receptor beta chains below was sequenced from the same sample in a study of blood T cell repertoires in COVID-19. Clones were read by immunoSEQ multiplex PCR, and TCRdb kept only the in-frame ones, dropping some. The sample holds 310,000 or so clones, roughly 87% seen once. The sample comprised PBMCs or T cells enriched from blood (not recorded which). The receptors derive from a woman between 18 and 29 years old who had recovered from COVID-19.

This rearrangement joins TRBV25-1 to TRBJ1-6, with 8 bases matching TRBD1. Germline V CDR1 and CDR2: MGHDK, SYGVNS. The V segment lost 3 bases and the J segment 9 bases; nucleotides outside the gene matches: 10. The CDR3 length is 16 residues. The CDR3 DNA reads as TGTGCCAGCAGTGACCCTCGACAGGGGAAAGGTTCACCCCTCCACTTT. It is translated as CASSDPRQGKGSPLHF.

The chain carries TRBV7-9 and TRBJ1-4; 8 positions agree with TRBD1. The CDR3 spans 16 residues. CDR1 is SEHNR and CDR2 is FQNEAQ in the germline V gene (reference sequence). J gave up 3 bases and V 1 base, and 4 bases lay outside the gene matches. The CDR3 sequence is CASSLGIQGANEKLFF. In nucleotides, the CDR3 is TGTGCCAGCAGCTTAGGGATACAGGGGGCTAATGAAAAACTGTTTTTT.

V gene TRBV7-2 combines with J gene TRBJ2-7; D might be TRBD1 (5 bases). CDR1 is SGHTA, CDR2 FQGNSA, per germline. V was trimmed by 4 bases and J by 4 bases, leaving 17 bases between them. CDR3 length equals 15 residues. CDR3 sequence reads: CASSSPGRAPYEQYF. CDR3 coding DNA: TGTGCCAGCAGCTCCCCGGGCAGGGCCCCATACGAGCAGTACTTC.

The genes are TRBV28 and TRBJ2-1; possibly TRBD2 for D (5 bases). V dropped 10 bases and J dropped 0 bases, with 19 bases sitting between them. CDR3 length: 16 amino acids. Per germline, CDR1 MDHEN and CDR2 SYDVKM. In DNA, the CDR3 is TGTGCCACCGCCGGGGTAGGAAGGCCCTCCTACAATGAGCAGTTCTTC. Its protein product is CATAGVGRPSYNEQFF.

V and J are TRBV4-2 and TRBJ2-2, with 10 nucleotides matching TRBD2. The CDR3 extends over 17 amino acids. Germline V CDR1 and CDR2: LGHNA, YNFKEQ. V shed 4 bases and J 2 bases; nucleotides not matched to a gene: 7. The CDR3 loop reads CASSPRGTSANTGELFF. The CDR3 DNA is TGTGCCAGCAGCCCCCGGGGGACTAGCGCTAACACCGGGGAGCTGTTTTTT.

V is TRBV3-1 (or the pseudogene TRBV3-2) and J is TRBJ1-2; TRBD1 is a possible D gene (6 bases). With 4 bases removed from V and 4 bases from J, the gap between germline ends came to 10 bases. Germline lookup yields CDR1 LGHDT and CDR2 YNNKEL (reference sequence). The CDR3 spans 13 residues. The CDR3 is CASSPGQPYGYTF. The CDR3 DNA is TGTGCCAGCAGCCCTGGACAGCCCTATGGCTACACCTTC.

The V and J genes are TRBV5-1 and TRBJ2-3; 11 bases line up with TRBD2. The germline V gene encodes CDR1 SGHRS and CDR2 YFSETQ. This CDR3 is built from 16 residues. Unmatched junction bases numbered 8, after V lost 3 bases and J lost 5 bases. Written as DNA, the CDR3 is TGCGCCAGCAGCTATAGACTAGCGGGGTGGGGAGATACGCAGTATTTT. This codes for CASSYRLAGWGDTQYF.

The V and J genes are TRBV5-1 and TRBJ1-2; the match to TRBD1 covers 8 bases. J gave up 5 bases and V 1 base, and 13 bases lay outside the gene matches. CDR1 and CDR2 from the germline V gene are SGHRS and YFSETQ. The CDR3 length is 17 residues. CDR3 sequence reads: CASSLQGAARAVYGYTF. DNA of the CDR3: TGCGCCAGCAGCTTGCAGGGGGCCGCTCGCGCGGTATATGGCTACACCTTC.

This sequence joins TRBV9 and TRBJ1-4; possible D gene TRBD1, 6 bases. V gave up 4 bases and J gave up 5 bases, with 12 bases separating them. CDR3 length: 14 residues. Germline lookup yields CDR1 SGDLS and CDR2 YYNGEE. CDR3 region: CASSLDSFNEKLFF. DNA of the CDR3: TGTGCCAGCAGCCTGGACAGTTTCAATGAAAAACTGTTTTTT.

The genes are TRBV11-2 and TRBJ1-6; D not resolved. CDR3 length: 14 residues. CDR1 is SGHAT, CDR2 FQNNGV, per germline. Trimming took off 7 bases at V and 7 bases at J, with 14 bases between the two ends. CDR3 in DNA: TGTGCCAGCACCCTCACGAGGGAAAATTCACCCCTCCACTTT. Residues: CASTLTRENSPLHF. Full variable domain (rest looked up from reference TRBV11-2 and TRBJ1-6): EAGVAQSPRYKIIEKRQSVAFWCNPISGHATLYWYQQILGQGPKLLIQFQNNGVVDDSQLPKDRFSAERLKGVDSTLKIQPAKLEDSAVYLCASTLTRENSPLHFGNGTRLTVT.

This clone has only one observation. The chain recombines TRBV5-1 with TRBJ1-1; no clear D gene. Germline CDR1 and CDR2: SGHRS and YFSETQ. V was pared by 0 bases and J by 8 bases, with 14 bases between. The CDR3 runs to 14 residues. The CDR3 DNA is TGCGCCAGCAGCTTGGCCGGTGATCCCCTCGAAGCTTTCTTT. This sequence encodes CASSLAGDPLEAFF.

The V call is TRBV7-9, the J call TRBJ1-6; D possibly corresponds to TRBD1 (6 bases). There are 14 residues in the CDR3. Germline lookup yields CDR1 SEHNR and CDR2 FQNEAQ (reference sequence). V was cut by 6 bases and J by 7 bases, with 13 bases left in between. Written as DNA, the CDR3 is TGTGCCAGCAGTAAGGACAGAGAGAATTCACCCCTCCACTTT. Translating it yields CASSKDRENSPLHF.

V usage is TRBV27 and J usage is TRBJ2-1; 11 bases agree with TRBD1. CDR1 and CDR2 from the germline V gene are MNHEY and SMNVEV (reference sequence). This CDR3 region has 15 residues. V shed 6 bases, J shed 7 bases, and the junction held 8 bases outside the gene matches. The CDR3 here is CASRPDRGLLNEQFF. The CDR3 bases are TGTGCCAGCAGACCGGACAGGGGGCTTTTAAATGAGCAGTTCTTC.

The CDR3 loop reads CASRWDSNYGYTF. DNA of the CDR3: TGTGCCAGCAGGTGGGACTCTAACTATGGCTACACCTTC. This chain links TRBV28 with TRBJ1-2, with D perhaps matching TRBD1 (5 bases). From germline, CDR1 is MDHEN and CDR2 SYDVKM. Trimming removed 6 bases at V and 0 bases at J, with 8 bases between. The CDR3 sequence is 13 residues long.

The rearrangement links TRBV5-4 to TRBJ2-7, with TRBD1 matching over 7 bases. CDR1 is SGHNT, CDR2 YYREEE, per germline (reference sequence). CDR3 size: 13 residues. V lost 0 bases, J lost 5 bases, and 2 bases stayed unmatched. Written as DNA, the CDR3 is TGTGCCAGCAGCTTGGTAGGGGGCAACGAGCAGTACTTC. It translates to CASSLVGGNEQYF.

The V gene is TRBV7-2, the J gene TRBJ2-5; the match to TRBD2 covers 8 bases. The CDR3 is made up of 16 amino acids. The germline CDR1 and CDR2 sequences are SGHTA and FQGNSA. J gave up 4 bases and V 5 bases, and 12 bases lay outside the gene matches. This CDR3 is CASSTFTAGAGETQYF. CDR3 coding DNA: TGTGCCAGCAGCACTTTTACAGCGGGAGCTGGAGAGACCCAGTACTTC.

This chain links TRBV10-3 with TRBJ2-2; D uncertain. The CDR3 totals 11 residues. Germline CDR1 and CDR2: ENHRY and SYGVKD. Trimming took off 3 bases at V and 7 bases at J, with 3 bases between the two ends. CDR3: CAISDNGELFF. The DNA for the CDR3 is TGTGCCATCAGTGACAACGGGGAGCTGTTTTTT.

The rearrangement links TRBV12-3 or TRBV12-4 to TRBJ1-2, with D uncertain. The CDR3 loop spans 13 amino acids. The V gene lost 4 bases and the J gene lost 7 bases, with 13 bases spanning the gap. The CDR3 DNA is TGTGCCAGCAGTTACGTGGACTTCACTGGCTACACCTTC. It encodes CASSYVDFTGYTF.

The chain recombines TRBV6-5 with TRBJ2-1; unclear D gene. CDR1 and CDR2 (germline): MNHEY, SVGAGI. CDR3 size: 12 residues. Trimming left V 6 bases short and J 7 bases short, with 10 bases between. The CDR3 is CASRPTTNEQFF. CDR3 DNA: TGTGCCAGCAGGCCTACTACGAATGAGCAGTTCTTC.

In nucleotides, the CDR3 is TGTGCCAGCAGGGGGACAGGGGGCCCCAATCAGCCCCAGCATTTT. Residues: CASRGTGGPNQPQHF. The chain carries TRBV7-2 and TRBJ1-5; 12 bases map to TRBD1. J was trimmed by 3 bases and V by 6 bases; bases with no gene match: 3. Per germline, CDR1 SGHTA and CDR2 FQGNSA. The CDR3 has 15 residues.

The chain joins TRBV19 to TRBJ1-5; D may be TRBD1 (6 bases). The CDR3 totals 16 residues. Germline V gene sequence: CDR1 LNHDA, CDR2 SQIVND (reference sequence). Trimming removed 5 bases at V and 2 bases at J, with 16 bases between. This chain's CDR3 is CASSPLRGAGNQPQHF. In DNA, the CDR3 is TGTGCCAGTAGTCCCCTACGGGGGGCCGGCAATCAGCCCCAGCATTTT.

This chain links TRBV9 with TRBJ2-2, with 9 bases lining up with TRBD1. The J segment lost 7 bases and the V segment lost 4 bases, leaving 8 bases of the junction unmatched. This CDR3 is 15 amino acids long. Germline V gives CDR1 SGDLS, CDR2 YYNGEE. The CDR3 region has the DNA TGTGCCAGCAGCCCCATACAGGGGGCGGTCGGGGAGCTGTTTTTT. It yields the protein CASSPIQGAVGELFF.